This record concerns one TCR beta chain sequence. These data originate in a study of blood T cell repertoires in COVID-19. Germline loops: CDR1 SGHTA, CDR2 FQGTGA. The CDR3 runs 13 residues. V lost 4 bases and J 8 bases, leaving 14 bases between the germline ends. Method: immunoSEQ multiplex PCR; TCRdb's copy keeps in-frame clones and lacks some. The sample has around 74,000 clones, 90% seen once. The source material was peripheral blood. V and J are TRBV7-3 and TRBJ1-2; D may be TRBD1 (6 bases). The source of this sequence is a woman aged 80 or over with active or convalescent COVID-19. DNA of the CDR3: TGTGCCAGCAGCTCCCTCACAGGGTACGGCTACACCTTC. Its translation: CASSSLTGYGYTF.